These 22 T cell receptor beta chains came from one sample sequenced in a study of blood T cell repertoires in COVID-19. The repertoire was sequenced with immunoSEQ multiplex PCR; TCRdb's copy has only in-frame clones and lacks some. The sample has 500,000 or so clones; roughly 87% are singletons. Source material: PBMCs or T cells enriched from blood (not recorded which). The receptors stem from a woman aged 18 to 35 who had recovered from COVID-19.

The chain joins TRBV5-1 to TRBJ2-3; a weak D match, TRBD1 (5 bases). In germline, CDR1 is SGHRS, CDR2 YFSETQ. Trimming shortened V by 1 base and J by 4 bases, and 10 bases separated the two germline ends. The CDR3 runs to 14 residues. CDR3 nucleotides: TGCGCCAGCAGCTTGTCACAGGATCCAGATACGCAGTATTTT. This gives the protein CASSLSQDPDTQYF.

The gene calls are TRBV5-1 and TRBJ2-3; 8 bases fit TRBD2. In germline, CDR1 is SGHRS, CDR2 YFSETQ. This CDR3 spans 14 amino acids. V was pared by 3 bases and J by 3 bases, with 3 bases of the junction left unmatched. CDR3 nucleotides: TGCGCCAGCAGCTGGGGACTAGAAACAGATACGCAGTATTTT. Translating gives CASSWGLETDTQYF.

V and J are TRBV3-1 (or the pseudogene TRBV3-2) and TRBJ1-5; TRBD1 might be the D (6 bases). This CDR3 contains 15 residues. V lost 0 bases and J lost 7, with 13 bases in between. Germline CDR1 is LGHDT and CDR2 is YNNKEL (reference sequence). The CDR3 is CASSQDSAGVQPQHF. The CDR3, as DNA: TGTGCCAGCAGCCAAGATTCGGCAGGGGTCCAGCCCCAGCATTTT.

This clone came up once. J is TRBJ2-5 and V is TRBV5-4; D not certain. This CDR3 contains 17 residues. The ends were cut back, 0 bases at V and 2 bases at J, with 17 bases in the middle. Germline assignment: CDR1 SGHNT and CDR2 YYREEE (reference sequence). CDR3 bases: TGTGCCAGCAGCTTGGGCCTGCACACGCCCAAACAAGAGACCCAGTACTTC. Protein product: CASSLGLHTPKQETQYF. Using reference TRBV5-4 and TRBJ2-5 for the parts outside the CDR3, the full variable domain is ETGVTQSPTHLIKTRGQQVTLRCSSQSGHNTVSWYQQALGQGPQFIFQYYREEENGRGNFPPRFSGLQFPNYSSELNVNALELDDSALYLCASSLGLHTPKQETQYFGPGTRLLVL.

This clone was observed a few times. The V and J genes are TRBV30 and TRBJ1-1; D possibly corresponds to TRBD1 (5 bases). V was pared by 3 bases and J by 11 bases, with 16 bases between. CDR1 is GTSNPN, CDR2 SVGIG, per germline (reference sequence). The CDR3 spans 12 residues. This CDR3 reads CAWRLGAGGAFF. The DNA of the CDR3 is TGTGCCTGGAGACTGGGCGCGGGGGGGGCTTTCTTT.

The chain recombines TRBV3-1 (or the pseudogene TRBV3-2) with TRBJ2-3, with TRBD2 matching 11 bases. The V gene's germline CDR1 is LGHDT and CDR2 YNNKEL (reference sequence). J lost 2 bases, V lost 4 bases, and 5 bases had no gene match. The CDR3 totals 16 residues. In DNA, the CDR3 is TGTGCCAGCAGCCTGGCGGGACTAGCGGCCACAGATACGCAGTATTTT. This sequence encodes CASSLAGLAATDTQYF.

This clone was counted a single time. The chain recombines TRBV7-8 with TRBJ2-2; 13 positions match TRBD2. Germline CDR1 reads SGHVS; CDR2 reads FQNEAQ. V was pared by 0 bases and J by 4 bases, with 8 bases of the junction left unmatched. This CDR3 has 19 amino acids. The CDR3 protein is CASSLALLAGGSLTGELFF. Written as DNA, the CDR3 is TGTGCCAGCAGCTTAGCCCTACTAGCGGGGGGGAGTCTCACCGGGGAGCTGTTTTTT. The complete variable domain, with remaining parts taken from reference TRBV7-8 and TRBJ2-2, reads GAGVSQSPRYKVAKRGQDVALRCDPISGHVSLFWYQQALGQGPEFLTYFQNEAQLDKSGLPSDRFFAERPEGSVSTLKIQRTQQEDSAVYLCASSLALLAGGSLTGELFFGEGSRLTVL.

A note on this clone: One end of the junction is discordant with germline, which a read error may explain. V and J are TRBV28 and TRBJ2-3, with 9 positions matching TRBD2. The CDR3 length is 13 residues. Germline V gene data show CDR1 as MDHEN and CDR2 as SYDVKM. CDR3 sequence (DNA): TGTGCCAGCAGTTTAGTTCAGGCTAGCGGGGCTAATTTT. Encoded protein: CASSLVQASGANF.

Comment on this clone: Other DNA sequences in the same sample also yield this CDR3. The rearrangement uses TRBV13 and TRBJ2-7; 7 nucleotides line up with TRBD2. The CDR3 totals 12 residues. The germline V gene has CDR1 PRHDT and CDR2 FYEKMQ (reference sequence). V lost 3 bases to trimming and J lost 4 bases; unmatched junction nucleotides: 0. As DNA, the CDR3 is TGTGCCAGCAGCTTCGGGGGGTACGAGCAGTACTTC. Protein sequence: CASSFGGYEQYF.

The V gene is TRBV30, the J gene TRBJ1-6; D perhaps matches TRBD1 (5 bases). Between the trimmed V and J ends, which lost 5 bases and 13 bases, there was a span of 18 bases. The germline V gene has CDR1 GTSNPN and CDR2 SVGIG (reference sequence). The CDR3 contains 13 residues. CDR3 in amino acids: CAWGGTASGPLHF. CDR3 DNA: TGTGCCTGGGGAGGTACCGCTTCAGGGCCCCTCCACTTT.

The chain employs TRBV6-1 and TRBJ1-4, with D perhaps matching TRBD1 (5 bases). Germline-derived CDR1 and CDR2 are MNHNS and SASEGT. This CDR3 spans 13 amino acids. The V and J ends lost 3 bases and 8 bases respectively, with 10 bases between them. The CDR3 DNA follows: TGTGCCAGCAGTGATTTGCAGGGCGAAAAACTGTTTTTT. The encoded protein is CASSDLQGEKLFF.

This chain joins TRBV28 and TRBJ2-7; 8 nucleotides line up with TRBD1. Germline V gene data show CDR1 as MDHEN and CDR2 as SYDVKM. With 5 bases clipped from V and 4 bases from J, the junction kept 10 bases outside the gene matches. This CDR3 has 15 residues. The chain's CDR3 is CASSPPGTGSYEQYF. CDR3 nucleotide sequence: TGTGCCAGCAGTCCTCCCGGGACAGGCTCATACGAGCAGTACTTC.

A single count supports this clone. The chain has TRBV30 and TRBJ1-2; D perhaps matches TRBD1 (5 bases). V was cut by 2 bases and J by 8 bases, with 12 bases left in between. Germline values: CDR1 GTSNPN, CDR2 SVGIG (reference sequence). There are 12 residues in the CDR3. Here the CDR3 reads CAWSSLRGGYTF. The CDR3 nucleotides read TGTGCCTGGAGTAGTTTAAGGGGCGGCTACACCTTC. The entire variable domain, with the rest obtained from reference TRBV30 and TRBJ1-2, is as follows: SQTIHQWPATLVQPVGSPLSLECTVEGTSNPNLYWYRQAAGRGLQLLFYSVGIGQISSEVPQNLSASRPQDRQFILSSKKLLLSDSGFYLCAWSSLRGGYTFGSGTRLTVV.

Only a few counts were recorded for this clone. The chain joins TRBV2 to TRBJ1-3; 10 positions agree with TRBD1. Germline V lookup: CDR1 SNHLY, CDR2 FYNNEI. V gave up 3 bases and J gave up 4 bases; unmatched junction bases: 6. The CDR3 has 16 amino acids. CDR3: CASSERQGAPGNTIYF. DNA of the CDR3: TGTGCCAGCAGTGAGAGACAGGGGGCGCCAGGAAACACCATATATTTT.

The chain recombines TRBV5-1 with TRBJ2-1; D is undetermined. Germline CDR1 SGHRS, CDR2 YFSETQ. Trimming left V 0 bases short and J 6 bases short, with 16 bases between. The CDR3 runs to 16 residues. DNA of the CDR3: TGCGCCAGCAGCTTGGGGCTAGAGATGCGTAGCAATGAGCAGTTCTTC. Protein product: CASSLGLEMRSNEQFF.

The chain recombines TRBV28 with TRBJ2-5, with 10 nucleotides matching TRBD2. The CDR3 consists of 15 residues. CDR1 MDHEN and CDR2 SYDVKM come from the germline V gene. J gave up 3 bases and V 3 bases, and 4 bases lay outside the gene matches. The CDR3 here is CASSLLLAGKETQYF. In nucleotides, the CDR3 is TGTGCCAGCAGTTTGTTACTAGCGGGAAAAGAGACCCAGTACTTC.

The rearrangement uses TRBV11-2 and TRBJ2-5, with TRBD2 matching over 8 bases. After removal of 6 bases from V and 5 bases from J, the junction contained 14 bases not matched to a gene. The CDR3 has 16 amino acids. Germline loops: CDR1 SGHAT, CDR2 FQNNGV. CDR3 region: CASSLTGGPEWETQYF. The CDR3 region has the DNA TGTGCCAGCAGTCTAACGGGGGGGCCGGAGTGGGAGACCCAGTACTTC.

The V gene is TRBV28, the J gene TRBJ1-2; tentatively, D is TRBD1 (6 bases). Trimming pared 5 bases from V and 4 bases from J, leaving 14 bases between. The CDR3 is made up of 14 amino acids. CDR1 and CDR2 from the germline V gene are MDHEN and SYDVKM. DNA of the CDR3: TGTGCCAGCAGTCCGAGCTCAGGGGCCTATGGCTACACCTTC. This codes for CASSPSSGAYGYTF.

The J gene is TRBJ2-7, the V gene TRBV19, with D perhaps TRBD2 (5 bases). Trimming left V 6 bases short and J 0 bases short, with 12 bases between. The CDR3 spans 14 residues. CDR1 is LNHDA, CDR2 SQIVND, per germline (reference sequence). Here the CDR3 DNA reads TGTGCCAGTAGCCCGCGGCGGGTCTCCTACGAGCAGTACTTC. It yields the protein CASSPRRVSYEQYF.

Here the CDR3 reads CASSLDRGGEQFF. In DNA form, the CDR3 reads TGTGCCAGCAGTTTAGACAGGGGTGGTGAGCAGTTCTTC. V gene TRBV12-3 or TRBV12-4 combines with J gene TRBJ2-1, with 7 bases fitting TRBD1. This CDR3 is built from 13 residues. Trimming took 1 base from V and 9 from J; bases not matched to a gene: 3.

The rearrangement joins TRBV5-8 to TRBJ2-1, with D tentatively TRBD2 (5 bases). Trimming took 3 bases from V and 0 from J, leaving 10 bases between them. The germline CDR1 and CDR2 sequences are SGHTS and YDEGEE. CDR3 length equals 15 residues. The chain's CDR3 is CASSSGLTSYNEQFF. CDR3 in DNA: TGTGCCAGCAGCTCAGGACTTACCTCCTACAATGAGCAGTTCTTC.

CDR3 DNA sequence: TGTGCCAGCAGCCAAGAGGCGGGACAGCCACTTTTACAAGAGACCCAGTACTTC. It codes for CASSQEAGQPLLQETQYF. The gene calls are TRBV4-2 and TRBJ2-5, with D perhaps matching TRBD1 (7 bases). From germline, CDR1 is LGHNA and CDR2 YNFKEQ. The germline V and J ends were trimmed by 0 bases and 2 bases, with 19 bases remaining between them. This CDR3 is 18 amino acids long.